This T cell receptor beta chain is from a study of T cells in Graves' hyperthyroidism and ophthalmopathy. Amplification yielded TCR beta CDR3 regions, with RNA transcripts as the source. The HTBI primer set was used in a first-round RT-PCR of the TCR CDR3. TCRdb re-called the multiplex PCR reads through MiXCR, storing one row per CDR3 protein. The data hold 300,000 to 450,000 distinct CDR3 sequences, with roughly 14% observed a single time. This clonotype has ten or more counts. Germline V gene sequence: CDR1 LNHNV, CDR2 YYDKDF (reference sequence). The CDR3 is 17 residues long. The ends lost 8 bases at V and 2 bases at J; junction bases unmatched: 14.

The chain couples TRBV15 to TRBJ1-5; 8 bases are a match to TRBD1. What was sequenced was blood. The sequence came from a woman aged 25 to 39 with Graves' ophthalmopathy. Here the CDR3 reads CATERGTGRVGNQPQHF. CDR3 coding DNA: TGTGCCACCGAACGAGGGACAGGTCGGGTGGGCAATCAGCCCCAGCATTTT.